This entry features one T cell receptor (beta chain) sequence. CDR1 SNHLY and CDR2 FYNNEI come from the germline V gene. V shed 10 bases, J shed 3 bases, and the junction held 14 bases outside the gene matches. The CDR3 consists of 15 residues. Measured with immunoSEQ multiplex PCR; TCRdb has only the in-frame clones, and not every one. In the table there are fewer than 35,000 clones, 85% of which are singletons. The sample is drawn from a study of cytotoxic CD8 clonotypes in ibrutinib-treated CLL. The TCR originated in a human donor with chronic lymphocytic leukemia. Specimen: PBMCs, collected after 24 months of ibrutinib treatment. The gene calls are TRBV2 and TRBJ1-1; 7 nucleotides agree with TRBD1. In DNA, the CDR3 is TGTGCCACCCGAATTGAGGGGACAGCCTACACTGAAGCTTTCTTT. Translation gives CATRIEGTAYTEAFF.